The 3 T cell receptor beta chains listed next were all sequenced from one sample in a study of shared clonotypes between healthy human individuals. Assay used: immunoSEQ multiplex PCR; TCRdb lists only in-frame clones, some missing. The data show roughly 500,000 clones, with about 78% seen just once and 12% held by the top ten. The sequenced sample consisted of PBMCs. These receptors were taken from a woman between 35 and 50 years old in good health. Some clones in this sample may be carry-over from other donors' samples.

The chain employs TRBV2 and TRBJ1-2, with D perhaps matching TRBD1 (6 bases). CDR1 is SNHLY, CDR2 FYNNEI, per germline. V lost 8 bases, J lost 3 bases, and 13 bases lay in between. This CDR3 is built from 13 residues. CDR3 in DNA: TGTGCCAGCGCCCAGGACAGCTACTATGGCTACACCTTC. Translation gives CASAQDSYYGYTF. The whole variable domain, filled in from reference TRBV2 and TRBJ1-2, reads EPEVTQTPSHQVTQMGQEVILRCVPISNHLYFYWYRQILGQKVEFLVSFYNNEISEKSEIFDDQFSVERPDGSNFTLKIRSTKLEDSAMYFCASAQDSYYGYTFGSGTRLTVV.

The J gene is TRBJ2-2, the V gene TRBV29-1; 12 bases agree with TRBD2. With 8 bases clipped from V and 7 bases from J, the junction kept 8 bases outside the gene matches. The germline V gene encodes CDR1 SQVTM and CDR2 ANQGSEA. The CDR3 is 14 residues long. CDR3 nucleotide sequence: TGCAGCTCGCGACTAGCGGGAGAGGGCGGGGAGCTGTTTTTT. Its protein is CSSRLAGEGGELFF.

The chain employs TRBV5-4 and TRBJ2-5, with 12 bases matching TRBD1. CDR1 is SGHNT and CDR2 is YYREEE in the germline V gene (reference sequence). This CDR3 is 16 amino acids long. The V segment lost 6 bases and the J segment 5 bases; nucleotides outside the gene matches: 11. CDR3 region: CASIHPGTGGRETQYF. CDR3 DNA: TGTGCCAGCATCCATCCCGGGACAGGGGGCAGGGAGACCCAGTACTTC.